Listed below are T cell receptor beta chains from one sample, sequenced in a study of technical replicates of blood from four donors. Method: immunoSEQ multiplex PCR; TCRdb's copy keeps in-frame clones and lacks some. The sample contains under 95,000 clones, roughly 89% of which appear only once. The sequenced sample was T cells isolated from PBMCs. These receptors were obtained from a human donor in good health. Some clones in this sample may be carry-over from other donors' samples. The CDR3 runs from the conserved cysteine through the conserved F or W. The D gene is left open where the match is weak. Size tells how often a clone was seen (once, few, many) or the class of an expanded clone, and some rows leave it out.

V gene,D gene,clone size,J gene,CDR3 DNA,CDR3 protein
TRBV6-5,TRBD2,few,TRBJ2-5,TGTGCCAGCAACGCCGGGACTAGTGGGGGCAAGACCCAGTACTTC,CASNAGTSGGKTQYF
TRBV5-1,-,-,TRBJ2-7,TGCGCCAGCAGCTTGACCAAATCGGTCTACGAGCAGTACTTC,CASSLTKSVYEQYF
TRBV18,-,-,TRBJ2-3,TGTGCCAGCTCACCCAGTGTGGATACGCAGTATTTT,CASSPSVDTQYF
TRBV4-1,TRBD1,-,TRBJ1-1,TGCGCCAGCAGCCCGGACAGGGGATCTGAAGCTTTCTTT,CASSPDRGSEAFF
TRBV14,-,-,TRBJ2-7,TGTGCCAGCAGCCAAGGACAGCTGCGCCTCTCACGCGAGCAGTACTTC,CASSQGQLRLSREQYF
TRBV13,-,-,TRBJ1-1,TGTGCCAGCATCGCAGGAAGGTATGGGAACACTGAAGCTTTCTTT,CASIAGRYGNTEAFF
TRBV6-1,TRBD1,-,TRBJ2-7,TGTGCCAGCAGTGATCGGTCTCGGGCAGGGGGCTCGGATGAGCAGTACTTC,CASSDRSRAGGSDEQYF
TRBV6-1,TRBD1,-,TRBJ2-7,TGTGCCAGCATTGAACCTGGACAGGGTGGCTACGAGCAGTACTTC,CASIEPGQGGYEQYF
TRBV18,TRBD1,-,TRBJ1-2,TGTGCCAGCTCACTAACGACAGGGGACAACTATGGCTACACCTTC,CASSLTTGDNYGYTF
TRBV7-8,TRBD2,-,TRBJ2-1,TGTGCCAGCAGTCTCACGGGGCCGCGGGAGATTCACAATGAGCAGTTCTTC,CASSLTGPREIHNEQFF
TRBV7-8,-,-,TRBJ1-5,TGTGCCAGCAGCCCTAGACGGAATAGCAATCAGCCCCAGCATTTT,CASSPRRNSNQPQHF
TRBV7-9,-,-,TRBJ2-1,TGTGCCAGCAGCTTACCTACTAGCTTCGATGAGCAGTTCTTC,CASSLPTSFDEQFF
TRBV7-3,TRBD1,-,TRBJ2-3,TGTGCCAGAGCCGAGGGACAGGGAACAGATACGCAGTATTTT,CARAEGQGTDTQYF
TRBV5-6,TRBD1,-,TRBJ2-7,TGTGCCAGCAGCCTAGGGACAGGGGTAACCTACGAGCAGTACTTC,CASSLGTGVTYEQYF
TRBV4-1,-,-,TRBJ2-7,TGCGCCAGCAGCCAAGTGAGCGGGCCCTACGAGCAGTACTTC,CASSQVSGPYEQYF
TRBV7-2,TRBD2,-,TRBJ2-7,TGTGCCAGCAGCTCCTGGACTAGCGGGCTATACGAGCAGTACTTC,CASSSWTSGLYEQYF
TRBV27,-,-,TRBJ1-1,TGTGCCACGCGGGGGGGCGGAACTGAAGCTTTCTTT,CATRGGGTEAFF
TRBV15,-,-,TRBJ2-3,TGTGCCACCAGCAGAGATCGGGCTAGCTCTGGAGATACGCAGTATTTT,CATSRDRASSGDTQYF
TRBV4-1,-,-,TRBJ1-4,TGCGCCAGCAGCCAAGGTCGGGCCGGGGGGGATTCGAGAGAAAAACTGTTTTTT,CASSQGRAGGDSREKLFF
TRBV4-1,TRBD1,once,TRBJ1-2,TGCGCCAGCAGCCGCCGGGACAGCGGCTACACCTTC,CASSRRDSGYTF
TRBV7-8,TRBD2,-,TRBJ2-5,TGTGCCAGCAGCTTAGTTCGAGCGGGGTGGGTAGAGACCCAGTACTTC,CASSLVRAGWVETQYF
TRBV5-1,-,-,TRBJ2-7,TGCGCCAGCAGCCCAAGTTACAGGGCCTTGGGGCAGTACTTC,CASSPSYRALGQYF
TRBV7-9,TRBD2,-,TRBJ2-5,TGTGCCAGCAGCTTCCGGACTAGCGGCCCTCAAGAGACCCAGTACTTC,CASSFRTSGPQETQYF
TRBV19,TRBD1,-,TRBJ2-1,TGTGCCAGTAGTGTCGGGACAGGGGCACACAATGAGCAGTTCTTC,CASSVGTGAHNEQFF
TRBV5-1,TRBD1,-,TRBJ2-1,TGCGCCAGCAGATCCGGACAGGGGGCCTACAATGAGCAGTTCTTC,CASRSGQGAYNEQFF
TRBV2,TRBD2,-,TRBJ2-7,TGTGCCAGCAGTGATGGGGGGGGAGACTACGAGCAGTACTTC,CASSDGGGDYEQYF
TRBV2,TRBD1,-,TRBJ2-7,TGTGCCAGCAGTCCGGGACAGGGGACCGGCGAGCAGTACTTC,CASSPGQGTGEQYF
TRBV7-9,TRBD1,-,TRBJ1-5,TGTGCCAGCAGCACCAAGGGACAGAATCAGCCCCAGCATTTT,CASSTKGQNQPQHF
TRBV5-4,TRBD2,-,TRBJ2-2,TGTGCCAGCAGCTTGGGGGGGAGGGCCGAAAAAACCGGGGAGCTGTTTTTT,CASSLGGRAEKTGELFF
TRBV19,TRBD1,-,TRBJ1-5,TGTGCCAGTAGTACCACAGGGGGCGGTGGTCAGCCCCAGCATTTT,CASSTTGGGGQPQHF
TRBV7-9,-,-,TRBJ1-1,TGTGCCAGCAGCTCCCCGTTCCAGCGTGTTGGCACTGAAGCTTTCTTT,CASSSPFQRVGTEAFF
TRBV5-1,TRBD1,-,TRBJ2-7,TGCGCCAGCAGTATAGAGGGGGCCTCCTACGAGCAGTACTTC,CASSIEGASYEQYF
TRBV6-1,-,-,TRBJ2-7,TGTGCCAGCAGTGAAGCCCCTGGACAGCGCGAGCAGTACTTC,CASSEAPGQREQYF
TRBV4-1,TRBD2,once,TRBJ2-3,TGCGCCAGCAGCCTACGAAGGATAGCGGGAGTGAGCACAGATACGCAGTATTTT,CASSLRRIAGVSTDTQYF
TRBV2,-,few,TRBJ2-5,TGTGCCAGCACTGCTGCAACCGGGTCTCAAGAGACCCAGTACTTC,CASTAATGSQETQYF
TRBV5-1,-,-,TRBJ2-7,TGCGCCAGCAGGGCCGACGAGCAGTACTTC,CASRADEQYF
TRBV6-5,-,-,TRBJ2-2,TGTGCCAGCAGTTACTTGGGGAGGAACACCGGGGAGCTGTTTTTT,CASSYLGRNTGELFF
TRBV18,-,-,TRBJ1-2,TGTGCCAGCTCACCAATTGCGGCCAGGGAAGTCTATGGCTACACCTTC,CASSPIAAREVYGYTF
TRBV9,-,-,TRBJ2-5,TGTGCCAGCAGCGGTCCCCACAGACAAGAGACCCAGTACTTC,CASSGPHRQETQYF
TRBV4-1,-,-,TRBJ1-4,TGCGCCAGCAGCCAAGGGGGAGGGTTTGGGGAAAAACTGTTTTTT,CASSQGGGFGEKLFF
TRBV28,TRBD2,-,TRBJ2-5,TGTGCCAGCAGCACGTCCTCTCTATTCCTTCTAGCGGGGAAGGAAGAGACCCAGTACTTC,CASSTSSLFLLAGKEETQYF
TRBV19,TRBD1,-,TRBJ2-5,TGTGCCAGTAGCACAGGGGGTAGGGAGACCCAGTACTTC,CASSTGGRETQYF
TRBV6-5,-,-,TRBJ1-1,TGTGCCAGCAGCAGCGGACAGCCGAACACTGAAGCTTTCTTT,CASSSGQPNTEAFF
TRBV5-8,TRBD1,-,TRBJ1-2,TGTGCCAGCAGCTTGGAGTTTTGGATATTCGGGACAGCTGCTAACTATGGCTACACCTTC,CASSLEFWIFGTAANYGYTF
TRBV21-1,-,-,TRBJ2-5,TGTGCCAGCAGCAAACCCGGGAGCGTTTTGTTATACCAAGAGACCCAGTACTTC,CASSKPGSVLLYQETQYF
TRBV7-9,-,-,TRBJ1-4,TGTGCCAGCAGCTTAGCGGCGGCAGTTAATGAAAAACTGTTTTTT,CASSLAAAVNEKLFF
TRBV11-2,TRBD1,once,TRBJ2-1,TGTGCCAGCAGCCGACGGGAGGTGGGACAGGGGGGGAATGAGCAGTTCTTC,CASSRREVGQGGNEQFF
TRBV4-1,TRBD2,-,TRBJ2-7,TGCGCCAGCAGCCAAGATCGGAGTAGCGGGAGACGGGTGGCCGAGCAGTACTTC,CASSQDRSSGRRVAEQYF
TRBV28,-,-,TRBJ1-3,TGTGCCAGCAGCAACAAAAACTCTGGAAACACCATATATTTT,CASSNKNSGNTIYF